This T cell receptor beta chain was profiled in a study of response to subunit inactivated influenza vaccine. TCRdb re-called the RT-PCR reads through MiXCR, storing one row per CDR3 protein. The table includes around 200,000 distinct CDR3 sequences, 7.5% to 10% detected once. This clonotype showed up many times. Its antigen remains unknown. The J segment lost 2 bases and the V segment lost 5 bases, leaving 7 bases of the junction unmatched. The CDR3 has 15 amino acids. The germline V gene has CDR1 SGHRS and CDR2 YFSETQ. Regarding the study as a whole: The study's authors posited that every seasonal influenza vaccination enlists few new T cells.

J is TRBJ2-5 and V is TRBV5-1; TRBD2 matches at 9 bases. Here the sequenced sample was non-naive T cells sorted from PBMCs, taken on the day of vaccination. This TCR came from a man between 50 and 59 years old who received an inactivated influenza vaccine. CDR3 DNA: TGCGCCAGCAGTCTCCTAGCGGGAAAACAAGAGACCCAGTACTTC. It is translated as CASSLLAGKQETQYF.